Listed below are T cell receptor beta chains from one sample, sequenced in a study of human CD8 memory T cell subsets. After re-calling the 5' RACE reads, TCRdb lists one entry per CDR3 protein, DNA absent. The table gives around 10,000 distinct CDR3 sequences; the top ten clones make up about a fifth of it. Sequenced input: CD8+ stem-like memory T cells (TSCM and TCM) sorted from PBMCs. These receptors were obtained from a human donor in good health. The CDR3 runs from the conserved cysteine through the conserved F or W. The order of the fields is V gene, J gene, clone size, CDR3 protein. Only part of the rows carry a size: once, few, many, or a class if the clone is expanded.

TRBV7-6	TRBJ2-5	.	CASSARDRVEETQYF
TRBV10-3	TRBJ1-2	.	CAMPRSDGDVGYTF
TRBV7-7	TRBJ2-1	.	CASSLGVAGFSYNEQFF
TRBV5-1	TRBJ2-7	large	CASSLQRGASYEQYF
TRBV7-2	TRBJ2-4	medium-sized	CASSLLKNIQYF
TRBV7-6	TRBJ2-1	.	CASSVIGAVDEQFF
TRBV15	TRBJ2-2	medium-sized	CATSTGRGDTGELFF
TRBV29-1	TRBJ2-7	medium-sized	CSVNSGGSYEQYF
TRBV12-3/TRBV12-4	TRBJ2-1	.	CASTNSGLGSYNEQFF
TRBV4-1	TRBJ1-5	.	CASSPTRSSNQPQHF
TRBV18	TRBJ2-1	.	CASSPRADGDEQFF
TRBV5-4	TRBJ1-2	.	CASSWGGPTNYGYTF
TRBV5-4	TRBJ2-7	.	CASRGDPSYEQYF
TRBV24-1	TRBJ2-7	.	CATSETANYEQYF
TRBV5-1	TRBJ2-7	.	CASSFGQISYEQYF
TRBV5-4	TRBJ2-1	.	CASSPRGAYNEQFF
TRBV7-8	TRBJ1-6	.	CASSWGELDREDSYNSPLHF
TRBV6-5	TRBJ2-7	.	CASSYFLGPYEQYF
TRBV29-1	TRBJ1-2	.	CSVRPTDRVNLGYTF